This TCR beta chain was captured in a study of OX40 agonist ivuxolimab in advanced cancers. The CDR3 is 12 residues long. The germline V gene has CDR1 MDHEN and CDR2 SYDVKM. Trimming shortened V by 2 bases and J by 7 bases, and 8 bases separated the two germline ends. TCRdb keeps only in-frame clones here, not all; method: immunoSEQ multiplex PCR. Of more than 45,000 clones listed, around 82% are singletons. By sample share, this clone is medium-sized. The sample here was CD4+ or CD8+ T cells sorted from blood, taken in a trial of the OX40 agonist ivuxolimab. The source of this sequence is an adult with an advanced solid tumor such as melanoma, head and neck, liver or kidney cancer. The chain combines TRBV28 with TRBJ1-2; no clear D gene. The CDR3: CASSLVSGGYTF. CDR3 sequence (DNA): TGTGCCAGCAGTTTAGTGTCGGGTGGCTACACCTTC.